These T cell receptor beta chains were read from a single sample in a study of cytomegalovirus exposure and HLA in healthy donors. Here immunoSEQ multiplex PCR was the method, and the copy in TCRdb shows in-frame clones only, minus some. This sample has tens of thousands of clones, with 75% to 95% found just once. The sequenced sample consisted of PBMCs. These receptors came from a man aged 18 to 30 in good health and CMV-seronegative. CDR3s include the opening cysteine and the closing phenylalanine or tryptophan. The D gene is left open where the match is weak. Only part of the rows carry a size: once, few, many, or a class if the clone is expanded.

cdr3_nt: TGCAGCGTGGCCGGGACAGCTCCCTTTTTGTTGACAGATACGCAGTATTTT
cdr3_aa: CSVAGTAPFLLTDTQYF
clone_size: .
v_call: TRBV29-1
d_call: TRBD1
j_call: TRBJ2-3

cdr3_nt: TGTGCCAGCAGCGTTCAGGCGACCGGGGAGCTGTTTTTT
cdr3_aa: CASSVQATGELFF
clone_size: .
v_call: TRBV9
d_call: .
j_call: TRBJ2-2

cdr3_nt: TGTGCCAGCAGCTTGGAACTAGCGGGAGCGGTCGGGGAGCTGTTTTTT
cdr3_aa: CASSLELAGAVGELFF
clone_size: .
v_call: TRBV7-8
d_call: TRBD2
j_call: TRBJ2-2

cdr3_nt: TGCAGCGGGTACAGGAATCAAGAGACCCAGTACTTC
cdr3_aa: CSGYRNQETQYF
clone_size: .
v_call: TRBV29-1
d_call: .
j_call: TRBJ2-5

cdr3_nt: TGTGCCTGGACGGTCAGTGAACACAGGAACACTGAAGCTTTCTTT
cdr3_aa: CAWTVSEHRNTEAFF
clone_size: .
v_call: TRBV30
d_call: .
j_call: TRBJ1-1

cdr3_nt: TGTGCCAGCAGCCCAGATCTGAACACTGAAGCTTTCTTT
cdr3_aa: CASSPDLNTEAFF
clone_size: .
v_call: TRBV16
d_call: .
j_call: TRBJ1-1

cdr3_nt: TGTGCCAGCAGCGTAGGCGGTAAGACTAGCGGGAGATTCGAGCAGTACTTC
cdr3_aa: CASSVGGKTSGRFEQYF
clone_size: .
v_call: TRBV9
d_call: TRBD2
j_call: TRBJ2-7

cdr3_nt: TGTGCCAGCAGTTTTACCCTCCCGGGACAGGGGTACGAGCAGTACTTC
cdr3_aa: CASSFTLPGQGYEQYF
clone_size: .
v_call: TRBV27
d_call: TRBD1
j_call: TRBJ2-7

cdr3_nt: TGTGCCAGCAGTAGGGACGCCGGGACAGGGCCTGAGCAGTTCTTC
cdr3_aa: CASSRDAGTGPEQFF
clone_size: once
v_call: TRBV2
d_call: TRBD1
j_call: TRBJ2-1

cdr3_nt: TGTGCCAGCAGTGAACAGGGGGCGACCGGGGAGCTGTTTTTT
cdr3_aa: CASSEQGATGELFF
clone_size: .
v_call: TRBV2
d_call: TRBD1
j_call: TRBJ2-2

cdr3_nt: TGCAGCGTTGGGACAACTGGGGCCAACGTCCTGACTTTC
cdr3_aa: CSVGTTGANVLTF
clone_size: .
v_call: TRBV29-1
d_call: .
j_call: TRBJ2-6

cdr3_nt: TGTGCCAGTAGTATGTTAGGCGGGAGCTCCTACGAGCAGTACTTC
cdr3_aa: CASSMLGGSSYEQYF
clone_size: .
v_call: TRBV19
d_call: TRBD2
j_call: TRBJ2-7

cdr3_nt: TGCAGCGTGGAGACAGAATCCTACGAGCAGTACTTC
cdr3_aa: CSVETESYEQYF
clone_size: .
v_call: TRBV29-1
d_call: .
j_call: TRBJ2-7

cdr3_nt: TGTGCCAGCAGACACGGACAGGGGACCCTTGGCTACACCTTC
cdr3_aa: CASRHGQGTLGYTF
clone_size: .
v_call: TRBV2
d_call: TRBD1
j_call: TRBJ1-2

cdr3_nt: TGTGCCAGCAGCTGGGGACTAGCGGGTACGGGGGCTCATGAGCAGTTCTTC
cdr3_aa: CASSWGLAGTGAHEQFF
clone_size: once
v_call: TRBV11-2
d_call: TRBD2
j_call: TRBJ2-1

cdr3_nt: TGCGCCAGCATGGCGGGGGGCTTAGGGAACACTGAAGCTTTCTTT
cdr3_aa: CASMAGGLGNTEAFF
clone_size: .
v_call: TRBV4-1
d_call: .
j_call: TRBJ1-1

cdr3_nt: TGCGCCAGCAGCCAAGAAGGTCTAGCGGGAGGTGGATACGAGCAGTACTTC
cdr3_aa: CASSQEGLAGGGYEQYF
clone_size: .
v_call: TRBV4-1
d_call: TRBD2
j_call: TRBJ2-7

cdr3_nt: TGTGCCAGCAGTTTCGAGGCCGTTCCCCCGGGAGCTGTTTTT
cdr3_aa: CASSFEAVPPGAVF
clone_size: few
v_call: TRBV28
d_call: .
j_call: TRBJ2-2

cdr3_nt: TGTGCCACCAGCCCAAAGACAGGGACTAATGAAAAACTGTTTTTT
cdr3_aa: CATSPKTGTNEKLFF
clone_size: once
v_call: TRBV15
d_call: TRBD1
j_call: TRBJ1-4

cdr3_nt: TGTGCCAGCAGCGTAATCGGGGGCACTGAAGCTTTCTTT
cdr3_aa: CASSVIGGTEAFF
clone_size: .
v_call: TRBV9
d_call: .
j_call: TRBJ1-1

cdr3_nt: TGTGCCAGCAGTCCGCGCATTTATGGTATGGAGAGAGATACGCAGTATTTT
cdr3_aa: CASSPRIYGMERDTQYF
clone_size: .
v_call: TRBV27
d_call: .
j_call: TRBJ2-3

cdr3_nt: TGTGCCAGCAGTTTACAGTCAGTAAATCAGCCCCAGCATTTT
cdr3_aa: CASSLQSVNQPQHF
clone_size: .
v_call: TRBV28
d_call: .
j_call: TRBJ1-5

cdr3_nt: TGTGCCAGTAGTATCCGGGACACAAGCTACGAGCAGTACTTC
cdr3_aa: CASSIRDTSYEQYF
clone_size: .
v_call: TRBV19
d_call: .
j_call: TRBJ2-7

cdr3_nt: TGTGCCTGGAGTGTACCCCCCAGGGCTTCCTACGAGCAGTACTTC
cdr3_aa: CAWSVPPRASYEQYF
clone_size: .
v_call: TRBV30
d_call: .
j_call: TRBJ2-7

cdr3_nt: TGCGCCAGCAGCCGCCTAGGCAGAGCCGTGGAGGCCCAGCATTTT
cdr3_aa: CASSRLGRAVEAQHF
clone_size: .
v_call: TRBV5-1
d_call: .
j_call: TRBJ1-5

cdr3_nt: TGCAGCGGGTCTAGCGGGAGGGTCACAGATACGCAGTATTTT
cdr3_aa: CSGSSGRVTDTQYF
clone_size: .
v_call: TRBV29-1
d_call: TRBD2
j_call: TRBJ2-3

cdr3_nt: TGTGCCAGCAGCTTGGTTCAGAGCGGCGATACGCAGTATTTT
cdr3_aa: CASSLVQSGDTQYF
clone_size: .
v_call: TRBV5-5
d_call: .
j_call: TRBJ2-3

cdr3_nt: TGTGCCAGCAGCTCGGGGGTGGGCAGGGGGAACTATGGCTACACCTTC
cdr3_aa: CASSSGVGRGNYGYTF
clone_size: .
v_call: TRBV7-9
d_call: TRBD1
j_call: TRBJ1-2

cdr3_nt: TGTGCCACCAGCAGCCTGAGACTAGCGGGAGGCGGCCCAGATACGCAGTATTTT
cdr3_aa: CATSSLRLAGGGPDTQYF
clone_size: .
v_call: TRBV15
d_call: TRBD2
j_call: TRBJ2-3

cdr3_nt: TGTGCCAGCAGTTTAGCAGGGACTCAATACGAGCAGTACTTC
cdr3_aa: CASSLAGTQYEQYF
clone_size: .
v_call: TRBV28
d_call: .
j_call: TRBJ2-7

cdr3_nt: TGTGCCAGCAGTAAACAGGGTGTCGGTCAGCCCCAGCATTTT
cdr3_aa: CASSKQGVGQPQHF
clone_size: .
v_call: TRBV2
d_call: .
j_call: TRBJ1-5

cdr3_nt: TGTGCCAGCAGTTCAGGACTAGCTGGGACCGAGACCCAGTACTTC
cdr3_aa: CASSSGLAGTETQYF
clone_size: .
v_call: TRBV6-5
d_call: TRBD2
j_call: TRBJ2-5

cdr3_nt: TGTGCCAGCAGTTCCCTCTACGAGCAGTACTTC
cdr3_aa: CASSSLYEQYF
clone_size: .
v_call: TRBV28
d_call: .
j_call: TRBJ2-7

cdr3_nt: TGCGCCAGCAGCCGGGAGGCGGGACGGGAAGCTTTCTTT
cdr3_aa: CASSREAGREAFF
clone_size: once
v_call: TRBV5-1
d_call: .
j_call: TRBJ1-1

cdr3_nt: TGTGCCAGCAGAACCGACAGGGGGAGAAATCAGCCCCAGCATTTT
cdr3_aa: CASRTDRGRNQPQHF
clone_size: .
v_call: TRBV28
d_call: TRBD1
j_call: TRBJ1-5

cdr3_nt: TGTGCCAGCAGCCTCGGGTTCTCCTACGAGCAGTACTTC
cdr3_aa: CASSLGFSYEQYF
clone_size: .
v_call: TRBV7-9
d_call: .
j_call: TRBJ2-7

cdr3_nt: TGTGCCAGCAGTTGGACAGGGGACACTGAAGCTTTCTTT
cdr3_aa: CASSWTGDTEAFF
clone_size: .
v_call: TRBV27
d_call: TRBD1
j_call: TRBJ1-1

cdr3_nt: TGTGCCAGCAGTTTGGAGTTTAATCAGCCCCAGCATTTT
cdr3_aa: CASSLEFNQPQHF
clone_size: .
v_call: TRBV27
d_call: .
j_call: TRBJ1-5

cdr3_nt: TGTGCCAGTAGTGCCAAACCTATGGCGGGATCTCGGGACGAGCAGTACTTC
cdr3_aa: CASSAKPMAGSRDEQYF
clone_size: .
v_call: TRBV19
d_call: .
j_call: TRBJ2-7

cdr3_nt: TGTGCCAGCAGTTTTTCGCGGGTAATCCGGGGCGAGCAGTACTTC
cdr3_aa: CASSFSRVIRGEQYF
clone_size: .
v_call: TRBV28
d_call: .
j_call: TRBJ2-7

cdr3_nt: TGCGCCAGCAGCCAAGCAGGCGCGTTCGAGCAGTACTTC
cdr3_aa: CASSQAGAFEQYF
clone_size: few
v_call: TRBV4-1
d_call: .
j_call: TRBJ2-7

cdr3_nt: TGTGCCAGCAGTTTATACTTTCGGGAGAACACCGGGGAGCTGTTTTTT
cdr3_aa: CASSLYFRENTGELFF
clone_size: .
v_call: TRBV28
d_call: .
j_call: TRBJ2-2